The text below deals with one T cell receptor (beta chain). The CDR3 loop spans 14 amino acids. Germline lookup yields CDR1 GTSNPN and CDR2 SVGIG (reference sequence). Unmatched junction bases numbered 13, after V lost 5 bases and J lost 9 bases. The data are from a study of blood T cell repertoires in COVID-19. Only in-frame clones appear in the TCRdb table, and some are missing; sequencing was by immunoSEQ multiplex PCR. The table shows some 150,000 clones, with 89% occurring only once. Specimen: peripheral blood. The genes are TRBV30 and TRBJ1-3; TRBD1 agrees at 7 bases. This receptor was taken from a man aged 55 to 70 with acute or convalescent COVID-19. DNA of the CDR3: TGTGCCTGGGGACAGGCTCCGGCTTTCGGCACCATATATTTT. It translates to CAWGQAPAFGTIYF.